This TCR beta chain was observed in a study of multiple sclerosis patients with progressive multifocal leukoencephalopathy. The study, taken as a whole, reports: Most PML patients had lower entropy, suggesting less diverse TRB repertoires. At PML onset, no shared TRBV or TRBJ gene usage was seen.

Spiked into each PCR were synthetic inline TR CDR3 controls of all V-J pairings. The protocol was immunoSEQ multiplex PCR, while the TCRdb copy is restricted to in-frame clones and leaves out a portion. Of 30,000 to 35,000 clones in the sample, about 88% are singletons; the top ten hold roughly 3.2%. The time point denotes: time of PML onset. At PML onset, T3 blood samples were taken. With 2 bases removed from V and 2 bases from J, the gap between germline ends came to 11 bases. CDR3 length equals 14 residues. From germline, CDR1 is SGHRS and CDR2 YFSETQ. Of note for this clone: Its antigen is as yet unknown.

The J gene is TRBJ2-7, the V gene TRBV5-1; D possibly matches TRBD1 or TRBD2 (5 bases each). The receptor was derived from a human donor with progressive multifocal leukoencephalopathy. The material was PBMCs, obtained from a patient treated with natalizumab. CDR3 coding DNA: TGCGCCAGCAGCTTTATGTCGGGGCCCTACGAGCAGTACTTC. Amino acids: CASSFMSGPYEQYF.